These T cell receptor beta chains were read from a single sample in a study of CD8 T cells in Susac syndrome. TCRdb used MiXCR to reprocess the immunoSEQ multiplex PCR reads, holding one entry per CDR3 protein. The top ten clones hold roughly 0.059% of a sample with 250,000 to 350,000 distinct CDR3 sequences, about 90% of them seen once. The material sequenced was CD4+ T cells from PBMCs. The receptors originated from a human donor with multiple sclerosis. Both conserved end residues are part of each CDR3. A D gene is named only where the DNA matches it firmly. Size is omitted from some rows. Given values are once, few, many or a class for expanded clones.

cdr3_aa: CASSFRPGSGTSYEQYF; cdr3_nt: TGTGCCAGCAGCTTTCGCCCGGGGAGCGGGACCTCCTACGAGCAGTACTTC; clone_size: NA; v_call: TRBV7-9; d_call: TRBD2; j_call: TRBJ2-7
cdr3_aa: CASARGVARETSYNEQFF; cdr3_nt: TGCGCCAGCGCCCGAGGGGTCGCGAGGGAAACCTCCTACAATGAGCAGTTCTTC; clone_size: NA; v_call: TRBV5-1; d_call: NA; j_call: TRBJ2-1
cdr3_aa: CASSQVRLSYEQYF; cdr3_nt: TGTGCCAGCAGCCAAGTGAGACTGTCCTACGAGCAGTACTTC; clone_size: NA; v_call: TRBV3-1; d_call: NA; j_call: TRBJ2-7
cdr3_aa: CATSTARVAEQYF; cdr3_nt: TGTGCCACCAGCACAGCTAGGGTGGCCGAGCAGTACTTC; clone_size: NA; v_call: TRBV15; d_call: NA; j_call: TRBJ2-7
cdr3_aa: CSARLGQGLYNEQFF; cdr3_nt: TGCAGCGCCCGTCTGGGGCAGGGACTATACAATGAGCAGTTCTTC; clone_size: NA; v_call: TRBV29-1; d_call: TRBD2; j_call: TRBJ2-1
cdr3_aa: CASSLLANTEAFF; cdr3_nt: TGTGCCAGCAGCTTACTGGCGAACACTGAAGCTTTCTTT; clone_size: NA; v_call: TRBV7-9; d_call: NA; j_call: TRBJ1-1
cdr3_aa: CASRVQVSGNTIYF; cdr3_nt: TGTGCCAGTAGGGTACAGGTCTCTGGAAACACCATATATTTT; clone_size: NA; v_call: TRBV19; d_call: NA; j_call: TRBJ1-3
cdr3_aa: CASSQASSGDRTQYF; cdr3_nt: TGCGCCAGCAGCCAAGCATCTAGCGGGGATAGGACCCAGTACTTC; clone_size: NA; v_call: TRBV4-1; d_call: TRBD2; j_call: TRBJ2-5
cdr3_aa: CASSPLRQATPYNEQFF; cdr3_nt: TGTGCCAGCAGCCCCCTCCGGCAGGCTACGCCCTACAATGAGCAGTTCTTC; clone_size: NA; v_call: TRBV3-1; d_call: NA; j_call: TRBJ2-1
cdr3_aa: CARSYEQYF; cdr3_nt: TGTGCCAGGAGTTACGAGCAGTACTTC; clone_size: NA; v_call: TRBV27; d_call: NA; j_call: TRBJ2-7
cdr3_aa: CASTGYPSTGELFF; cdr3_nt: TGTGCCAGCACAGGTTACCCGTCCACCGGGGAGCTGTTTTTT; clone_size: NA; v_call: TRBV2; d_call: NA; j_call: TRBJ2-2
cdr3_aa: CASSEGSTGQPQHF; cdr3_nt: TGTGCCAGTAGTGAAGGGTCTACGGGACAGCCCCAGCATTTT; clone_size: NA; v_call: TRBV19; d_call: NA; j_call: TRBJ1-5
cdr3_aa: CASSYMTADTQYF; cdr3_nt: TGTGCCAGCAGTTACATGACAGCAGATACGCAGTATTTT; clone_size: NA; v_call: TRBV6-6; d_call: NA; j_call: TRBJ2-3
cdr3_aa: CSVVVGMGTSYEQYF; cdr3_nt: TGCAGCGTTGTTGTAGGAATGGGGACCTCCTACGAGCAGTACTTC; clone_size: NA; v_call: TRBV29-1; d_call: NA; j_call: TRBJ2-7
cdr3_aa: CASSLLDVGEVANVLTF; cdr3_nt: TGTGCCAGCAGCTTGTTAGACGTTGGGGAAGTGGCCAACGTCCTGACTTTC; clone_size: NA; v_call: TRBV5-6; d_call: NA; j_call: TRBJ2-6
cdr3_aa: CSARSRRSGSTDTQYF; cdr3_nt: TGCAGTGCTAGGTCCCGCCGTAGCGGTAGCACAGATACGCAGTATTTT; clone_size: NA; v_call: TRBV20-1; d_call: NA; j_call: TRBJ2-3
cdr3_aa: CASSPPQAYGYTF; cdr3_nt: TGTGCCAGCTCACCTCCACAGGCCTATGGCTACACCTTC; clone_size: NA; v_call: TRBV18; d_call: NA; j_call: TRBJ1-2
cdr3_aa: CASSPPDTEAFF; cdr3_nt: TGTGCCAGCTCACCACCGGACACTGAAGCTTTCTTT; clone_size: NA; v_call: TRBV18; d_call: NA; j_call: TRBJ1-1
cdr3_aa: CAASAPGAPLHF; cdr3_nt: TGTGCCGCCTCCGCCCCCGGGGCACCCCTCCACTTT; clone_size: NA; v_call: TRBV10-3; d_call: NA; j_call: TRBJ1-6
cdr3_aa: CASSIGVGPQFF; cdr3_nt: TGTGCCAGCAGCATTGGGGTGGGCCCCCAGTTCTTC; clone_size: NA; v_call: TRBV12-3/TRBV12-4; d_call: NA; j_call: TRBJ2-1
cdr3_aa: CAWRGVRDSPLHF; cdr3_nt: TGTGCCTGGAGGGGGGTGCGTGATTCACCCCTCCACTTT; clone_size: NA; v_call: TRBV30; d_call: NA; j_call: TRBJ1-6
cdr3_aa: CASSLGGRLDEQYF; cdr3_nt: TGCGCCAGCAGCTTGGGCGGGAGGTTGGACGAGCAGTACTTC; clone_size: once; v_call: TRBV5-1; d_call: TRBD2; j_call: TRBJ2-7
cdr3_aa: CASSIDRAPYEQYF; cdr3_nt: TGTGCCAGTAGTATTGACCGTGCTCCCTACGAGCAGTACTTC; clone_size: NA; v_call: TRBV19; d_call: NA; j_call: TRBJ2-7
cdr3_aa: CASSSPGQGAEAFF; cdr3_nt: TGTGCCAGCAGTTCCCCGGGACAGGGTGCAGAAGCTTTCTTT; clone_size: few; v_call: TRBV28; d_call: TRBD1; j_call: TRBJ1-1
cdr3_aa: CSARTGTYEQYF; cdr3_nt: TGCAGCGCCCGGACTGGAACCTACGAGCAGTACTTC; clone_size: NA; v_call: TRBV29-1; d_call: NA; j_call: TRBJ2-7
cdr3_aa: CASSSRSFSSAGNTIYF; cdr3_nt: TGTGCCAGCAGCTCTCGATCCTTTTCCAGCGCTGGAAACACCATATATTTT; clone_size: NA; v_call: TRBV7-9; d_call: NA; j_call: TRBJ1-3
cdr3_aa: CASTGGRSYEQYF; cdr3_nt: TGTGCCAGCACCGGGGGGCGATCCTACGAGCAGTACTTC; clone_size: few; v_call: TRBV7-9; d_call: NA; j_call: TRBJ2-7
cdr3_aa: CASSQSGTRTVQFF; cdr3_nt: TGTGCCAGCAGCCAATCCGGGACTAGAACGGTGCAGTTCTTC; clone_size: NA; v_call: TRBV14; d_call: TRBD2; j_call: TRBJ2-1
cdr3_aa: CSWGGREVNEQFF; cdr3_nt: TGCAGTTGGGGGGGGCGGGAGGTCAATGAGCAGTTCTTC; clone_size: NA; v_call: TRBV20-1; d_call: TRBD2; j_call: TRBJ2-1
cdr3_aa: CASSYASRGARTEAFF; cdr3_nt: TGTGCCAGCAGTTACGCTAGCAGGGGGGCTCGCACTGAAGCTTTCTTT; clone_size: NA; v_call: TRBV6-2/TRBV6-3; d_call: TRBD1; j_call: TRBJ1-1
cdr3_aa: CAWSVLRTNTGELFF; cdr3_nt: TGTGCCTGGAGTGTACTCCGTACGAACACCGGGGAGCTGTTTTTT; clone_size: NA; v_call: TRBV30; d_call: NA; j_call: TRBJ2-2
cdr3_aa: CSVEKWTGPTGELFF; cdr3_nt: TGCAGCGTTGAAAAGTGGACAGGCCCTACCGGGGAGCTGTTTTTT; clone_size: once; v_call: TRBV29-1; d_call: TRBD1; j_call: TRBJ2-2
cdr3_aa: CASSLTQAHEQYF; cdr3_nt: TGTGCCAGCAGCTTAACTCAGGCCCACGAGCAGTACTTC; clone_size: once; v_call: TRBV7-9; d_call: NA; j_call: TRBJ2-7